These 18 T cell receptor beta chains were all obtained from the same sample, sequenced in a study of cytomegalovirus exposure and HLA in healthy donors (dated by TCRdb to about 2017). Libraries were constructed by the immunoSEQ multiplex PCR assay. A mixture of 60 forward primers for TCR Vbeta segments and 13 reverse primers for TCR Jbeta segments was used in the multiplex PCR. TCRdb's version of the immuneACCESS table is confined to in-frame rearrangements and falls short of the full clone set. An unresolved V gene accounts for under half of the shortfall where checked; the remainder is of unknown origin. The table kept for this sample lists roughly 65,000 clones. Clones ranked in the top ten supply more than 15% of the sample. The source material was PBMCs. The receptors stem from a boy younger than 18 in good health and CMV-seronegative.

This sequence joins TRBV14 and TRBJ2-7; TRBD2 might be the D (5 bases). Germline V gives CDR1 SGHDN, CDR2 FVKESK. This CDR3 spans 13 amino acids. The V end was cut by 5 bases, the J end by 3 bases, with 11 bases between. The CDR3 DNA is TGTGCCAGCAGCAGAACTAGTTTCTACGAGCAGTACTTC. Translated: CASSRTSFYEQYF.

The gene calls are TRBV6-5 and TRBJ1-2, with D possibly being TRBD1 (6 bases). This CDR3 has 14 residues. Germline CDR1 and CDR2: MNHEY and SVGAGI. Trimming shortened V by 5 bases and J by 3 bases, and 13 bases separated the two germline ends. CDR3 in DNA: TGTGCCAGCAGTAACCAGGGGACCGACTATGGCTACACCTTC. Translated, it gives CASSNQGTDYGYTF.

J is TRBJ1-3 and V is TRBV5-1; D remains ambiguous. The ends were cut back, 2 bases at V and 0 bases at J, with 3 bases in the middle. CDR3 length: 13 amino acids. Looked up from germline, CDR1 is SGHRS and CDR2 is YFSETQ. CDR3 residues: CASSFGSGNTIYF. Here the CDR3 DNA reads TGCGCCAGCAGCTTCGGCTCTGGAAACACCATATATTTT.

V usage is TRBV7-2 and J usage is TRBJ2-7, with 7 bases fitting TRBD2. The CDR3 consists of 14 residues. Germline CDR1 is SGHTA and CDR2 is FQGNSA. Trimming at V came to 5 bases and at J to 4 bases, leaving 8 bases not matched to a gene. In DNA, the CDR3 is TGTGCCAGCAGCGAAACCGGGACTATTTACGAGCAGTACTTC. Translated, it gives CASSETGTIYEQYF.

This rearrangement joins TRBV7-9 to TRBJ1-2; 9 bases match TRBD1. V lost 4 bases, J lost 4 bases, and 1 base stayed unmatched. This CDR3 is 13 amino acids long. Germline values: CDR1 SEHNR, CDR2 FQNEAQ (reference sequence). Here the CDR3 reads CASSSGQGYGYTF. The CDR3 DNA follows: TGTGCCAGCAGCTCGGGACAGGGCTATGGCTACACCTTC.

The chain carries TRBV5-1 and TRBJ2-2; maybe TRBD2 (6 bases). Germline values: CDR1 SGHRS, CDR2 YFSETQ. Trimming cost V 6 bases and J 3 bases, with 12 bases left between them. CDR3 length: 14 amino acids. The CDR3 protein is CASNPRRDTGELFF. In DNA, the CDR3 is TGCGCCAGCAACCCTCGGAGGGACACCGGGGAGCTGTTTTTT.

The chain uses TRBV9 and TRBJ2-1, with 7 bases identical to TRBD2. The CDR3 spans 15 residues. Germline-derived CDR1 and CDR2 are SGDLS and YYNGEE. V lost 2 bases, J lost 6 bases, and 8 bases stayed unmatched. The CDR3 sequence: CASSVSSGGSNEQFF. DNA for the CDR3: TGTGCCAGCAGCGTGTCATCTGGCGGGAGCAATGAGCAGTTCTTC.

The chain links TRBV19 to TRBJ2-4; weak D call: TRBD2 (7 bases). This CDR3 is 14 amino acids long. Trimming took 3 bases from V and 2 from J, leaving 8 bases between them. The germline CDR1 and CDR2 sequences are LNHDA and SQIVND (reference sequence). The CDR3 loop reads CASSIGGPKNIQYF. The CDR3 DNA reads as TGTGCCAGTAGTATCGGGGGGCCCAAAAACATTCAGTACTTC.

The chain joins TRBV5-4 to TRBJ2-2, with 8 bases identical to TRBD2. Germline CDR1 reads SGHNT; CDR2 reads YYREEE (reference sequence). V lost 4 bases and J lost 4; bases outside the gene matches: 12. The CDR3 is 17 residues long. Here the CDR3 DNA reads TGTGCCAGCAGCCCCCGGGGTAGCGGGGTTATCACCGGGGAGCTGTTTTTT. Protein: CASSPRGSGVITGELFF. Drawing the rest from reference TRBV5-4 and TRBJ2-2, the complete variable domain is ETGVTQSPTHLIKTRGQQVTLRCSSQSGHNTVSWYQQALGQGPQFIFQYYREEENGRGNFPPRFSGLQFPNYSSELNVNALELDDSALYLCASSPRGSGVITGELFFGEGSRLTVL.

The chain couples TRBV7-6 to TRBJ1-4; TRBD1 matches 7 bases. Trimming took 5 bases from V and 4 from J; bases not matched to a gene: 7. There are 15 residues in the CDR3. CDR1 and CDR2 (germline): SGHVS, FNYEAQ. The CDR3 region is CASSPRDSFNEKLFF. The CDR3 DNA reads TGTGCCAGCAGCCCGAGGGACAGCTTTAATGAAAAACTGTTTTTT. The full variable domain, completed using reference TRBV7-6 and TRBJ1-4, is GAGVSQSPRYKVTKRGQDVALRCDPISGHVSLYWYRQALGQGPEFLTYFNYEAQQDKSGLPNDRFSAERPEGSISTLTIQRTEQRDSAMYRCASSPRDSFNEKLFFGSGTQLSVL.

A remark on this clone: In the same sample, other DNA sequences code for this CDR3. The V gene is TRBV6-5, the J gene TRBJ1-2; the D gene is possibly TRBD1 (5 bases). Germline lookup yields CDR1 MNHEY and CDR2 SVGAGI. The CDR3 consists of 15 residues. The ends were cut back, 0 bases at V and 4 bases at J, with 12 bases in the middle. The CDR3 reads CASSYSGREGYGYTF. DNA of the CDR3: TGTGCCAGCAGTTACTCGGGCAGGGAAGGCTATGGCTACACCTTC.

This sequence joins TRBV6-5 and TRBJ1-2; possible D gene TRBD1, 5 bases. V was trimmed by 0 bases and J by 4 bases, leaving 6 bases between them. The CDR3 spans 13 residues. CDR1 and CDR2 (germline): MNHEY, SVGAGI. CDR3 residues: CASSYSGAYGYTF. CDR3 DNA sequence: TGTGCCAGCAGTTACTCAGGGGCCTATGGCTACACCTTC.

This chain uses TRBV7-6 with TRBJ1-3; no clear D. From germline, CDR1 is SGHVS and CDR2 FNYEAQ. The V end was cut by 5 bases, the J end by 0 bases, with 23 bases between. This CDR3 contains 19 residues. The CDR3 loop is CASSLSALGRLTSGNTIYF. The CDR3 nucleotides are TGTGCCAGCAGCCTCTCCGCCCTGGGCAGGCTTACCTCTGGAAACACCATATATTTT.

The chain is built from TRBV9 and TRBJ2-7; the D is unclear. The germline gives CDR1 SGDLS, CDR2 YYNGEE. Trimming took 3 bases from V and 5 from J, leaving 12 bases between them. The CDR3 covers 13 residues. The CDR3 nucleotides read TGTGCCAGCAGCGCCCAAGTACTGGACGAGCAGTACTTC. It is translated as CASSAQVLDEQYF.

This chain uses TRBV7-2 with TRBJ1-4, with D possibly TRBD1 on 6 matching bases. The germline V and J ends were trimmed by 5 bases and 7 bases, with 23 bases remaining between them. Germline loops: CDR1 SGHTA, CDR2 FQGNSA. The CDR3 consists of 17 residues. CDR3 nucleotide sequence: TGTGCCAGCAGCCCCACCGCCCGGGGGGCGTCTGGTGAAAAACTGTTTTTT. Translation: CASSPTARGASGEKLFF.

This chain links TRBV2 with TRBJ1-1; TRBD1 might be the D (5 bases). V lost 4 bases and J lost 3, with 12 bases in between. Germline V gene sequence: CDR1 SNHLY, CDR2 FYNNEI. The CDR3 has 14 residues. CDR3 sequence (DNA): TGTGCCAGCAGTGGCCGTCTAGGGGACACTGAAGCTTTCTTT. This translates into CASSGRLGDTEAFF.

V gene TRBV18 combines with J gene TRBJ2-1, with 10 bases identical to TRBD2. V was pared by 0 bases and J by 9 bases, with 5 bases of the junction left unmatched. Per germline, CDR1 KGHSH and CDR2 LQKENI. This CDR3 contains 15 residues. This chain's CDR3 is CASSPPIAGGGEQFF. The CDR3 DNA follows: TGTGCCAGCTCACCACCGATAGCGGGGGGAGGTGAGCAGTTCTTC.

The chain combines TRBV7-8 with TRBJ2-1; 13 bases agree with TRBD2. CDR1 and CDR2 (germline): SGHVS, FQNEAQ. The length of the CDR3 is 16 residues. V dropped 7 bases and J dropped 7; count of bases not matched to a gene: 10. The CDR3 loop reads CASILAGGTKSNEQFF. DNA for the CDR3: TGTGCCAGCATACTAGCGGGAGGGACTAAGAGTAATGAGCAGTTCTTC.